These T cell receptor beta chains were read from a single sample in a study of regulatory T cells in long-lasting Graves disease. TCRdb fed the multiplex PCR reads into MiXCR, producing one record per CDR3 protein. The repertoire has about 370,000 distinct CDR3 sequences, 15% to 17% of them found once; the top ten carry about 24%. Sequenced material: peripheral blood mononuclear cells (PBMCs), taken at new diagnosis, from a patient treated with antithyroid drugs. The receptors here all came from a female donor with Graves disease. CDR3s include the opening cysteine and the closing phenylalanine or tryptophan. D genes are given only for firm matches. Some rows mark clone size as missing; the rest say once, few, many or name a class of expanded clone.

clone_size: many
v_call: TRBV2
j_call: TRBJ2-7
d_call: TRBD1
cdr3_nt: TGTGCCAGCAGTCGCGAGACAGGGGGGTTCGAGCAGTACTTC
cdr3_aa: CASSRETGGFEQYF

clone_size: few
v_call: TRBV6-1
j_call: TRBJ2-3
d_call: NA
cdr3_nt: TGCGCCAGCAGGGGGGGGGGGGCCCGCACAGATACGCAGTATTTT
cdr3_aa: CASRGGGARTDTQYF

clone_size: many
v_call: TRBV3-1
j_call: TRBJ1-1
d_call: NA
cdr3_nt: TGTGCCAGCAGCCAAGAAGGGGGTGTAGCTTTCTTT
cdr3_aa: CASSQEGGVAFF

clone_size: many
v_call: TRBV12-5
j_call: TRBJ2-7
d_call: NA
cdr3_nt: TGTGCTAGTGGTTTGCAGGACTACGAGCAGTACTTC
cdr3_aa: CASGLQDYEQYF

clone_size: many
v_call: TRBV6-2/TRBV6-3
j_call: TRBJ2-1
d_call: TRBD2
cdr3_nt: TGTGCCAGCAGTTTCTCCATCCGGACTAGCGGTTACAATGAGCAGTTCTTC
cdr3_aa: CASSFSIRTSGYNEQFF

clone_size: NA
v_call: TRBV28
j_call: TRBJ2-1
d_call: TRBD2
cdr3_nt: TGTGCCAGCAGCCCCCGGGAATGGCCGGGACTAGAGTACAATGGGCAGTTCTTC
cdr3_aa: CASSPREWPGLEYNGQFF

clone_size: few
v_call: TRBV20-1
j_call: TRBJ2-2
d_call: NA
cdr3_nt: TGCAGTGCCAGGCCCCGGGAGACGAACACCGGGGAGCTGTTTTTT
cdr3_aa: CSARPRETNTGELFF

clone_size: many
v_call: TRBV27
j_call: TRBJ2-5
d_call: NA
cdr3_nt: TGTGCCACGGCTACCGAGCGGGAAGAGACCCAGTACTTC
cdr3_aa: CATATEREETQYF

clone_size: once
v_call: TRBV7-2
j_call: TRBJ2-7
d_call: TRBD2
cdr3_nt: TGTGCCAGCAGCCCTGGGACTAGCGGAGCCCTTGGGGAGCAGTACTTC
cdr3_aa: CASSPGTSGALGEQYF

clone_size: many
v_call: TRBV5-1
j_call: TRBJ1-4
d_call: TRBD1
cdr3_nt: TGCGCCAGCAGCGATGGGGACAGCGGGTATGAAAAACTGTTTTTT
cdr3_aa: CASSDGDSGYEKLFF

clone_size: few
v_call: TRBV27
j_call: TRBJ2-1
d_call: TRBD2
cdr3_nt: TGTGCCAGCAGTTTCGGCGGGAGGGCCCAGTACAATGAGCAGTTCTTC
cdr3_aa: CASSFGGRAQYNEQFF

clone_size: many
v_call: TRBV2
j_call: TRBJ2-5
d_call: TRBD2
cdr3_nt: TGTGCCAGCAGTGAAAGGCTAGCGGGAGGACCGAAAGAGACCCAGTACTTC
cdr3_aa: CASSERLAGGPKETQYF

clone_size: many
v_call: TRBV12-3/TRBV12-4
j_call: TRBJ2-1
d_call: TRBD2
cdr3_nt: TGTGCCAGCAGTTACGCCGGGACTAGGAATGAGCAGTTCTTC
cdr3_aa: CASSYAGTRNEQFF

clone_size: many
v_call: TRBV7-9
j_call: TRBJ2-5
d_call: NA
cdr3_nt: TGTGCCAGCAGCCCATTGGCAGGGGATAGCGAGGAAGAGACCCAGTACTTC
cdr3_aa: CASSPLAGDSEEETQYF

clone_size: many
v_call: TRBV15
j_call: TRBJ1-2
d_call: NA
cdr3_nt: TGTGCCACCAGCGACAGCCTCAACTATGGCTACACCTTC
cdr3_aa: CATSDSLNYGYTF

clone_size: many
v_call: TRBV4-1
j_call: TRBJ1-5
d_call: NA
cdr3_nt: TGCGCCAGCAGCCAACTGGGGTTGGAGAATCAGCCCCAGCATTTT
cdr3_aa: CASSQLGLENQPQHF

clone_size: many
v_call: TRBV28
j_call: TRBJ1-1
d_call: NA
cdr3_nt: TGTGCCAGCAGGGGAGGACACGCGTTTACCAACACTGAAGCTTTCTTT
cdr3_aa: CASRGGHAFTNTEAFF

clone_size: many
v_call: TRBV3-1
j_call: TRBJ2-1
d_call: NA
cdr3_nt: TGTGCCAGCAGCCGCCCGGCGGTACAATTAGGAGGCGGTGAGCAGTTCTTC
cdr3_aa: CASSRPAVQLGGGEQFF

clone_size: many
v_call: TRBV7-2
j_call: TRBJ2-7
d_call: NA
cdr3_nt: TGTGCCAGCACGGGGGACTACGAGCAGTACTTC
cdr3_aa: CASTGDYEQYF

clone_size: many
v_call: TRBV20-1
j_call: TRBJ2-1
d_call: TRBD2
cdr3_nt: TGCAGTGCTTACTCTTCCGGGACTAGCGGGAGGATCCTCTACAATGAGCAGTTCTTC
cdr3_aa: CSAYSSGTSGRILYNEQFF